The 6 T cell receptor beta chains in this list originate from one sample, sequenced in a study of CD8 T cells in ankylosing spondylitis (dated by TCRdb to the late 2010s). The method behind the library was 5' RACE. Sequenced using an Illumina HiSeq 2500. TCRdb redid the processing of the public reads, applying fastp at Q25 and MiXCR, and retained in-frame beta chains. All rows with the same CDR3 protein become a single entry with the most common DNA and genes. The table for this sample lists about 340,000 distinct CDR3 sequences; 20% of them were counted only once. The top ten hold roughly 14% of the sample. Sequencing was carried out using blood, either unsorted or a sorted T cell fraction (not recorded which). These receptors all come from a male donor with ankylosing spondylitis or in good health (not recorded which).

The chain has TRBV12-3 or TRBV12-4 and TRBJ2-5, with D unresolved. CDR3 length: 13 amino acids. V gave up 3 bases and J gave up 5 bases, with 10 bases separating them. CDR3 nucleotide sequence: TGTGCCAGCAGTTTTTCCAGATCGGAGACCCAGTACTTC. This encodes CASSFSRSETQYF.

V and J are TRBV12-5 and TRBJ2-7; D is perhaps TRBD1 (5 bases). This CDR3 spans 13 amino acids. V was clipped by 7 bases and J by 3 bases, with 13 bases between them. Germline V gene lookup returns CDR1 LGHNT and CDR2 FRNRAP. CDR3 in amino acids: CASALGVGYEQYF. Here the CDR3 DNA reads TGTGCTAGTGCCCTAGGGGTAGGCTACGAGCAGTACTTC.

The chain uses TRBV29-1 and TRBJ2-3; 7 bases map to TRBD2. Per germline, CDR1 SQVTM and CDR2 ANQGSEA. V lost 4 bases and J lost 6; bases outside the gene matches: 10. The CDR3 consists of 14 residues. This chain's CDR3 is CSVVPADGGDTQYF. The CDR3 coding sequence is TGCAGCGTTGTCCCGGCGGACGGGGGGGATACGCAGTATTTT.

In this sample, this clonotype turned up a few times. This chain joins TRBV20-1 and TRBJ2-3; D not resolved. V was cut by 0 bases and J by 4 bases, with 8 bases left in between. CDR1 is DFQATT and CDR2 is SNEGSKA in the germline V gene (reference sequence). The CDR3 contains 13 residues. The CDR3 loop is CSARDSGSDTQYF. The CDR3 nucleotides are TGCAGTGCTAGAGATAGTGGGTCAGATACGCAGTATTTT.

This clonotype occurred a few times. This sequence joins TRBV13 and TRBJ2-1; D is unclear. The V gene's germline CDR1 is PRHDT and CDR2 FYEKMQ (reference sequence). The ends were cut back, 0 bases at V and 8 bases at J, with 8 bases in the middle. The CDR3 totals 13 residues. The CDR3 spells CASSLGGWDEQFF. CDR3 coding DNA: TGTGCCAGCAGCTTAGGAGGGTGGGATGAGCAGTTCTTC.

The V and J genes are TRBV10-3 and TRBJ2-3; D may be TRBD1 (6 bases). The CDR3 spans 16 residues. Trimming removed 6 bases from V and 5 bases from J, with 21 bases in between. Germline CDR1 and CDR2: ENHRY and SYGVKD. This CDR3 reads CAISMNRAPAGDTQYF. The CDR3 DNA reads as TGTGCCATCAGCATGAACAGGGCCCCCGCTGGAGATACGCAGTATTTT.